Each of the 20 T cell receptor beta chains below was sequenced from the same sample in a study of blood T cell repertoires in COVID-19. Some clones are missing from TCRdb's copy, which holds only in-frame ones; the method was immunoSEQ multiplex PCR. Counted here are 330,000 or so clones, roughly 86% occurring once; the ten biggest clones make up around 8.9%. The specimen was peripheral blood. These receptors all come from a man aged 25-45 years with COVID-19, enrolled during active disease.

There are a few counts of this clone. The chain carries TRBV19 and TRBJ1-5; TRBD1 is a possible D gene (6 bases). V was trimmed by 5 bases and J by 0 bases, leaving 23 bases between them. Germline loops: CDR1 LNHDA, CDR2 SQIVND (reference sequence). The CDR3 is 19 residues long. This chain's CDR3 is CASSFKGGSAFGSNQPQHF. DNA of the CDR3: TGTGCCAGTAGTTTTAAGGGGGGGTCGGCGTTCGGTAGCAATCAGCCCCAGCATTTT.

This rearrangement joins TRBV12-3 or TRBV12-4 to TRBJ1-1; maybe TRBD1 (6 bases). CDR3 length: 13 amino acids. Trimming removed 8 bases at V and 10 bases at J, with 20 bases between. As DNA, the CDR3 is TGTGCCAGCCAGAGGACAGTCAAGACGCTAGCTTTCTTT. Its translation is CASQRTVKTLAFF.

This clone was seen just once. The chain employs TRBV24-1 and TRBJ2-1; D is ambiguous. CDR1 and CDR2 (germline): KGHDR, SFDVKD. The CDR3 runs to 13 residues. V lost 4 bases, J lost 3 bases, and 6 bases lay in between. The CDR3 is CATSDGVYNEQFF. Written as DNA, the CDR3 is TGTGCCACCAGTGACGGAGTCTACAATGAGCAGTTCTTC.

The rearrangement uses TRBV24-1 and TRBJ2-3; D may be TRBD2 (6 bases). V was trimmed by 2 bases and J by 0 bases, leaving 17 bases between them. CDR1 and CDR2 from the germline V gene are KGHDR and SFDVKD. The CDR3 runs to 18 residues. CDR3 protein: CATSDSFGTSPSTDTQYF. DNA of the CDR3: TGTGCCACCAGTGATTCCTTCGGGACTTCCCCTAGCACAGATACGCAGTATTTT.

The genes are TRBV3-1 (or the pseudogene TRBV3-2) and TRBJ2-7, with D unclear. CDR1 is LGHDT and CDR2 is YNNKEL in the germline V gene (reference sequence). Trimming removed 1 base at V and 0 bases at J, with 13 bases between. The CDR3 consists of 16 residues. The CDR3 spells CASSQAEALSSYEQYF. The CDR3 DNA sequence: TGTGCCAGCAGCCAAGCGGAAGCACTAAGCTCCTACGAGCAGTACTTC.

This clone was seen only once. This chain connects TRBV20-1 to TRBJ2-7; 8 nucleotides agree with TRBD2. V shed 3 bases, J shed 6 bases, and the junction held 19 bases outside the gene matches. Germline loops: CDR1 DFQATT, CDR2 SNEGSKA (reference sequence). CDR3 length equals 17 residues. The DNA of the CDR3 is TGCAGTGCTAGTCGCGATCGCACAGGAGCGGGAGTTTTCGAGCAGTACTTC. Translation gives CSASRDRTGAGVFEQYF.

A single count supports this clone. The chain joins TRBV13 to TRBJ1-1; 7 bases align to TRBD1. V gave up 5 bases and J gave up 5 bases; unmatched junction bases: 11. The CDR3 is made up of 15 amino acids. Per germline, CDR1 PRHDT and CDR2 FYEKMQ (reference sequence). CDR3 protein: CASSALTGEWTEAFF. CDR3 DNA sequence: TGTGCCAGCAGCGCCCTTACAGGGGAGTGGACTGAAGCTTTCTTT.

The V call is TRBV5-1, the J call TRBJ2-2, with TRBD2 as a possible D gene (7 bases). The germline gives CDR1 SGHRS, CDR2 YFSETQ. The CDR3 is 17 amino acids. V was pared by 2 bases and J by 1 base, with 15 bases between. The CDR3 loop is CASSFSRGLRNTGELFF. The CDR3 coding sequence is TGCGCCAGCAGCTTTTCCAGGGGACTACGGAACACCGGGGAGCTGTTTTTT.

The chain links TRBV15 to TRBJ2-7; D is ambiguous. This CDR3 spans 12 amino acids. V shed 0 bases and J shed 9 bases, with 9 bases lying between them. CDR1 LNHNV and CDR2 YYDKDF come from the germline V gene (reference sequence). The CDR3 region has the DNA TGTGCCACCAGCAGAGACCCGGAGCGGCAGTACTTC. Protein: CATSRDPERQYF.

This clone came up a few times. This chain joins TRBV2 and TRBJ1-2, with D uncertain. The V end lost 3 bases, the J end lost 7 bases, and 15 bases lay between the germline ends. Germline CDR1 and CDR2: SNHLY and FYNNEI. CDR3 length: 14 amino acids. Here the CDR3 DNA reads TGTGCCAGCAGTGAGGGAGCGAGTCGGCGTGGCTACACCTTC. It codes for CASSEGASRRGYTF.

The rearrangement joins TRBV9 to TRBJ1-2; D gene unclear. The CDR3 contains 15 residues. Germline CDR1 is SGDLS and CDR2 is YYNGEE. Deletions cut 0 bases from V and 6 bases from J, with 15 bases between. The CDR3 protein is CASSVVAVGGNGYTF. The CDR3 DNA reads as TGTGCCAGCAGCGTAGTAGCTGTGGGAGGGAATGGCTACACCTTC.

The rearrangement links TRBV4-1 to TRBJ2-7; weak D call: TRBD1 (6 bases). Trimming stripped 0 bases from V and 4 bases from J, with 16 bases between. Germline lookup yields CDR1 MGHRA and CDR2 YSYEKL. The CDR3 is 16 residues long. In DNA form, the CDR3 reads TGCGCCAGCAGCCAAGATACAGGGCAGCGCCTTTACGAGCAGTACTTC. It specifies CASSQDTGQRLYEQYF.

This clone has only one observation. CDR3 sequence (DNA): TGCAGCGTTGCCGGGACAGGGGCTAACTATGGCTACACCTTC. Translation gives CSVAGTGANYGYTF. The rearrangement uses TRBV29-1 and TRBJ1-2; 10 positions match TRBD1. Unmatched junction bases numbered 2, after V lost 4 bases and J lost 0 bases. This CDR3 region has 14 residues. Per germline, CDR1 SQVTM and CDR2 ANQGSEA.

The DNA of the CDR3 is TGCGCCAGCAGTCTGAAGCGGATACCCAATGAGCAGTTCTTC. This translates into CASSLKRIPNEQFF. The genes are TRBV10-2 and TRBJ2-1, with D maybe TRBD2 (5 bases). Deletions cut 5 bases from V and 6 bases from J, with 14 bases between. The CDR3 contains 14 residues. The V gene's germline CDR1 is WSHSY and CDR2 SAAADI.

The chain employs TRBV7-9 and TRBJ1-2; D possibly corresponds to TRBD1 (5 bases). CDR3 length: 14 amino acids. Trimming stripped 3 bases from V and 6 bases from J, with 14 bases between. Germline values: CDR1 SEHNR, CDR2 FQNEAQ (reference sequence). Written as DNA, the CDR3 is TGTGCCAGCAGCTTGGGGCAGGGCGGAAATGGCTACACCTTC. Its protein product is CASSLGQGGNGYTF.

V is TRBV9 and J is TRBJ1-1; D gene uncertain. The CDR3 consists of 13 residues. Trimming pared 1 base from V and 1 base from J, leaving 5 bases between. Germline loops: CDR1 SGDLS, CDR2 YYNGEE. CDR3 in amino acids: CASSVTANTEAFF. CDR3 nucleotide sequence: TGTGCCAGCAGCGTAACAGCGAACACTGAAGCTTTCTTT. The entire variable domain, with the rest obtained from reference TRBV9 and TRBJ1-1, is as follows: DSGVTQTPKHLITATGQRVTLRCSPRSGDLSVYWYQQSLDQGLQFLIQYYNGEERAKGNILERFSAQQFPDLHSELNLSSLELGDSALYFCASSVTANTEAFFGQGTRLTVV.

The chain links TRBV7-2 to TRBJ2-2; 9 nucleotides match TRBD2. V was pared by 5 bases and J by 7 bases, with 17 bases of the junction left unmatched. The CDR3 has 18 amino acids. Germline-derived CDR1 and CDR2 are SGHTA and FQGNSA. CDR3: CASSRPSAAGGPVGELFF. The CDR3 DNA reads TGTGCCAGCAGCCGTCCATCGGCGGCGGGAGGGCCGGTCGGGGAGCTGTTTTTT.

This clone was counted a single time. This sequence joins TRBV7-2 and TRBJ1-6; 7 nucleotides line up with TRBD1. J gave up 7 bases and V 5 bases, and 8 bases lay outside the gene matches. Per germline, CDR1 SGHTA and CDR2 FQGNSA. This CDR3 has 15 residues. CDR3 loop: CASSTRGQSNSPLHF. The CDR3 nucleotides read TGTGCCAGCAGCACGAGGGGACAGTCAAATTCACCCCTCCACTTT.

The V gene is TRBV15, the J gene TRBJ2-7, with D possibly being TRBD1 (6 bases). Trimming left V 4 bases short and J 2 bases short, with 12 bases between. Germline loops: CDR1 LNHNV, CDR2 YYDKDF (reference sequence). The CDR3 is 14 residues long. Written as DNA, the CDR3 is TGTGCCACCAGCAAGCTAGGGGACACCTACGAGCAGTACTTC. Translated, it gives CATSKLGDTYEQYF.

In this sample, this clone turned up once. CDR3 DNA sequence: TGTGCCAGCAGCCCATTTGGGACAGGGGTGAACACTGAAGCTTTCTTT. This gives the protein CASSPFGTGVNTEAFF. The chain links TRBV5-4 to TRBJ1-1; 10 nucleotides align to TRBD1. The CDR3 runs to 16 residues. The junction had 6 bases not matched to a gene; V was cut back by 4 bases and J by 0 bases. The germline V gene has CDR1 SGHNT and CDR2 YYREEE (reference sequence).